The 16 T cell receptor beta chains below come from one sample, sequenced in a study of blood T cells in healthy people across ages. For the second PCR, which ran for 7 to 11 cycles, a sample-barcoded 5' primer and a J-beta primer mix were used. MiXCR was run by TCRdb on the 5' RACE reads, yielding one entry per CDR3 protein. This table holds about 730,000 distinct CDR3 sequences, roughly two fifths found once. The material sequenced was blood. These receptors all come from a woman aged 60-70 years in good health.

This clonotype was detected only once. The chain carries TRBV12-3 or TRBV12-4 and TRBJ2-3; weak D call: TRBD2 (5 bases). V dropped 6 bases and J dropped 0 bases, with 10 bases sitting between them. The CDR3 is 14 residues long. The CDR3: CASSHRTSTDTQYF. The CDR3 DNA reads TGTGCCAGCAGCCACCGGACTAGCACAGATACGCAGTATTTT.

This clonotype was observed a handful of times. CDR3 in amino acids: CASSQGLAGTQETQYF. CDR3 sequence (DNA): TGCGCCAGCAGCCAAGGACTAGCGGGTACCCAAGAGACCCAGTACTTC. The chain links TRBV4-3 to TRBJ2-5; 10 bases are a match to TRBD2. There are 16 residues in the CDR3. The V gene end was trimmed by 1 base and the J gene end by 1 base; junction bases not matched to a gene: 3. In germline, CDR1 is LGHNA, CDR2 YSLEER.

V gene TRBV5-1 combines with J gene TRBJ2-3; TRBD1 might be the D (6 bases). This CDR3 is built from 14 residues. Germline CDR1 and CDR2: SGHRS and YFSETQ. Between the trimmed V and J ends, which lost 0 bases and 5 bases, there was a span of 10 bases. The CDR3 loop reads CASSLGRGRDTQYF. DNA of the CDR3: TGCGCCAGCAGCTTGGGCAGGGGTAGAGATACGCAGTATTTT. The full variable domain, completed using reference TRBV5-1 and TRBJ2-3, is KAGVTQTPRYLIKTRGQQVTLSCSPISGHRSVSWYQQTPGQGLQFLFEYFSETQRNKGNFPGRFSGRQFSNSRSEMNVSTLELGDSALYLCASSLGRGRDTQYFGPGTRLTVL.

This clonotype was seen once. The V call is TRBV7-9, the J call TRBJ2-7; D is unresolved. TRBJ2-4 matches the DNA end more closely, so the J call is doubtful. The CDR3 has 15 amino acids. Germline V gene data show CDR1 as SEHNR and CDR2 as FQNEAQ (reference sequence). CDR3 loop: CASSLGPGGRDIQYF. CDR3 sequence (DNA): TGTGCCAGCAGCTTAGGCCCGGGTGGCCGGGACATTCAGTACTTC.

The CDR3 nucleotides are TGTGCCAGCAGCGTTCAGGGGCTATCCTACAATGAGCAGTTCTTC. Its translation: CASSVQGLSYNEQFF. The chain links TRBV5-6 to TRBJ2-1; TRBD1 might be the D (6 bases). CDR3 length equals 15 residues. Trimming took 4 bases from V and 1 from J, leaving 12 bases between them. The germline CDR1 and CDR2 sequences are SGHDT and YYEEEE.

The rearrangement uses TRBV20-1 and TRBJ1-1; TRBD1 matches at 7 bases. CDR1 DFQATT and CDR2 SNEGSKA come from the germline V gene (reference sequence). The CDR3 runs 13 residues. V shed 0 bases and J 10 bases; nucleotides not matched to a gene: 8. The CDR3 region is CSARDEDRRVAFF. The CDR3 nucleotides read TGCAGTGCTAGAGATGAGGACAGGCGGGTAGCTTTCTTT.

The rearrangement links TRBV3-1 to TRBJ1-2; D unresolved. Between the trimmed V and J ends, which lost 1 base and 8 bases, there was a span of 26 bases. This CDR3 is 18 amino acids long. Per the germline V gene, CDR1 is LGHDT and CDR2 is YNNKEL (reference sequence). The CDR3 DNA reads TGTGCCAGCAGCCAAGGCTTCGTTGGTTCCGGAATTCCGGAGGGCTACACCTTC. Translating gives CASSQGFVGSGIPEGYTF.

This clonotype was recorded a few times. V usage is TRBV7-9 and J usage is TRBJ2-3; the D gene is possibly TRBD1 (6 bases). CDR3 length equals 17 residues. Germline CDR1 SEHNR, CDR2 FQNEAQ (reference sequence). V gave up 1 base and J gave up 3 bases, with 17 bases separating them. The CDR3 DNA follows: TGTGCCAGCAGCTTAGGATCAGGGGTGGTCAGGACAGATACGCAGTATTTT. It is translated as CASSLGSGVVRTDTQYF.

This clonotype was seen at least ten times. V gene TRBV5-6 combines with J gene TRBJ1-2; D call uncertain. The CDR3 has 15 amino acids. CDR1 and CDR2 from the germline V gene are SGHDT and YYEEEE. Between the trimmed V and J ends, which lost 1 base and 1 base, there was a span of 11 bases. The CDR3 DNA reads TGTGCCAGCAGCTTGCGGACGGCCGATAACTATGGCTACACCTTC. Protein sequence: CASSLRTADNYGYTF.

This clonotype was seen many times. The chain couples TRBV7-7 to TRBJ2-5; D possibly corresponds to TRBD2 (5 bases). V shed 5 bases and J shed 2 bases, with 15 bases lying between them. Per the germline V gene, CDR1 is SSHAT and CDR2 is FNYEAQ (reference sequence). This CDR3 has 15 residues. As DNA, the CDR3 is TGTGCCAGCAGCCGGGATCGGACCGGGCAAGAGACCCAGTACTTC. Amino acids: CASSRDRTGQETQYF.

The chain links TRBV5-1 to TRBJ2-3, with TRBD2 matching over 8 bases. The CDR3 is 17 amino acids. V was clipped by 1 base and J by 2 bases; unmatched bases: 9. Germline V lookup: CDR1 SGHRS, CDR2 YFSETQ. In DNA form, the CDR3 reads TGCGCCAGCAGCTTGCATGGTAGCGGGGAGTTCACAGATACGCAGTATTTT. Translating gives CASSLHGSGEFTDTQYF. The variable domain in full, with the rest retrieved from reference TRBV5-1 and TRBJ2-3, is KAGVTQTPRYLIKTRGQQVTLSCSPISGHRSVSWYQQTPGQGLQFLFEYFSETQRNKGNFPGRFSGRQFSNSRSEMNVSTLELGDSALYLCASSLHGSGEFTDTQYFGPGTRLTVL.

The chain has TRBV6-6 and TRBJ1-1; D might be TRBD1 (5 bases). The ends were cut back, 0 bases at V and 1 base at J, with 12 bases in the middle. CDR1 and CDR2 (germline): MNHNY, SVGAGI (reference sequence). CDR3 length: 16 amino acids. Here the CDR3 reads CASSYSGGTKNTEAFF. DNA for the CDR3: TGTGCCAGCAGTTACTCGGGGGGAACCAAGAACACTGAAGCTTTCTTT.

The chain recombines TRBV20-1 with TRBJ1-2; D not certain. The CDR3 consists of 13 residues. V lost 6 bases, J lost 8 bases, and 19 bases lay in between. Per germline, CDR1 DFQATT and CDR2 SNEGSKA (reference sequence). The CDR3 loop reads CSADRHGPWGYTF. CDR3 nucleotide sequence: TGCAGTGCCGATAGACACGGCCCTTGGGGCTACACCTTC.

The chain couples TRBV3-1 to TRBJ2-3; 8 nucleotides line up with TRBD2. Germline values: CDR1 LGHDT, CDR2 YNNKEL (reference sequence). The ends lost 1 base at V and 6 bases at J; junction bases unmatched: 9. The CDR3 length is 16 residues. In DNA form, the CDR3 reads TGTGCCAGCAGCCAAGGGGGCGGCGGGGGGTCGGATACGCAGTATTTT. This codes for CASSQGGGGGSDTQYF.

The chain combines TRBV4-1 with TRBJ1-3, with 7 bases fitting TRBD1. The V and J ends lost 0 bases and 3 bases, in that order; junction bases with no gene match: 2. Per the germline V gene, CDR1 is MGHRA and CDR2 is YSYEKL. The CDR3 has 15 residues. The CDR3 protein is CASSQEGTVGNTIYF. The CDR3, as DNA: TGCGCCAGCAGCCAAGAGGGGACAGTTGGAAACACCATATATTTT.

DNA of the CDR3: TGCAGCGCTGGACAGGGGCCCTACAATGAGCAGTACTTC. It encodes CSAGQGPYNEQYF. The V gene is TRBV29-1, the J gene TRBJ2-5; 9 bases fit TRBD1. V was clipped by 7 bases and J by 11 bases; unmatched bases: 14. The CDR3 covers 13 residues. Germline assignment: CDR1 SQVTM and CDR2 ANQGSEA.